The 27 T cell receptor beta chains below all came from one sample that was sequenced in a study of T cell responses to AZD1222 COVID-19 vaccine. This table comes from immunoSEQ multiplex PCR, and its TCRdb copy is limited to in-frame clones, with some not included. Among about 60,000 clones listed, around 80% were seen once. The sample consisted of peripheral blood, taken 28 days after the second AZD1222 dose. The origin of the receptors is an adult who received the AZD1222 COVID-19 vaccine.

The gene calls are TRBV6-5 and TRBJ1-1; D is possibly TRBD1 (5 bases). Trimming shortened V by 1 base and J by 5 bases, and 8 bases separated the two germline ends. CDR1 and CDR2 (germline): MNHEY, SVGAGI. The CDR3 has 13 amino acids. DNA of the CDR3: TGTGCCAGCAGTTACTTTGGGGGGACTGAAGCTTTCTTT. Protein product: CASSYFGGTEAFF.

This rearrangement joins TRBV28 to TRBJ1-6, with D possibly TRBD1 on 6 matching bases. V lost 1 base, J lost 6 bases, and 7 bases lay in between. CDR3 length: 14 amino acids. Germline-derived CDR1 and CDR2 are MDHEN and SYDVKM. The CDR3: CASSLLQGNSPLHF. CDR3 DNA: TGTGCCAGCAGTTTATTACAGGGTAATTCACCCCTCCACTTT.

V gene TRBV4-1 combines with J gene TRBJ1-1; a possible D gene is TRBD1 (5 bases). V was clipped by 0 bases and J by 11 bases, with 16 bases between them. The germline V gene encodes CDR1 MGHRA and CDR2 YSYEKL. The CDR3 loop spans 14 amino acids. The CDR3 region has the DNA TGCGCCAGCAGCCAAGATTCCGAGGGGAGGATGGCTTTCTTT. Translating it yields CASSQDSEGRMAFF.

The gene calls are TRBV6-5 and TRBJ2-1; 7 bases map to TRBD2. CDR1 MNHEY and CDR2 SVGAGI come from the germline V gene. V shed 7 bases, J shed 0 bases, and the junction held 6 bases outside the gene matches. This CDR3 has 15 amino acids. In DNA form, the CDR3 reads TGTGCCAGCATGGCGGGGGTGAGCTCCTACAATGAGCAGTTCTTC. Its translation: CASMAGVSSYNEQFF.

The V call is TRBV28, the J call TRBJ2-7; 7 bases are shared with TRBD2. V gave up 4 bases and J gave up 12 bases; unmatched junction bases: 15. CDR1 MDHEN and CDR2 SYDVKM come from the germline V gene. The length of the CDR3 is 14 residues. CDR3 sequence reads: CASSSPGDRGGRYF. The CDR3 nucleotides are TGTGCCAGCAGTTCGCCCGGTGATCGCGGGGGTAGGTACTTC.

This chain links TRBV11-2 with TRBJ2-1, with D perhaps being TRBD1 or TRBD2 (5 bases each). The V end was cut by 5 bases, the J end by 0 bases, with 14 bases between. Germline CDR1 SGHAT, CDR2 FQNNGV. The CDR3 runs to 16 residues. The DNA of the CDR3 is TGTGCCAGCAGCGACCAGGGACGGAACTCCTACAATGAGCAGTTCTTC. Residues: CASSDQGRNSYNEQFF. The full variable domain, its missing parts supplied by reference TRBV11-2 and TRBJ2-1, is EAGVAQSPRYKIIEKRQSVAFWCNPISGHATLYWYQQILGQGPKLLIQFQNNGVVDDSQLPKDRFSAERLKGVDSTLKIQPAKLEDSAVYLCASSDQGRNSYNEQFFGPGTRLTVL.

The chain combines TRBV4-3 with TRBJ2-7, with D possibly TRBD1 on 6 matching bases. The V gene lost 2 bases and the J gene lost 3 bases, with 14 bases spanning the gap. Germline V gene data show CDR1 as LGHNA and CDR2 as YSLEER. The CDR3 sequence is 15 residues long. This CDR3 reads CASSQFYRANYEQYF. As DNA, the CDR3 is TGCGCCAGCAGCCAATTCTACAGGGCAAACTACGAGCAGTACTTC.

The chain joins TRBV28 to TRBJ2-7; weak D call: TRBD1 (6 bases). Trimming left V 4 bases short and J 2 bases short, with 24 bases between. CDR1 is MDHEN and CDR2 is SYDVKM in the germline V gene. The CDR3 totals 18 residues. This chain's CDR3 is CASSSHRFGQKRPYEQYF. CDR3 sequence (DNA): TGTGCCAGCAGTTCTCACCGTTTCGGACAGAAACGACCCTACGAGCAGTACTTC.

The J gene is TRBJ2-1, the V gene TRBV7-2, with 7 bases aligning to TRBD2. The ends lost 5 bases at V and 0 bases at J; junction bases unmatched: 13. Per the germline V gene, CDR1 is SGHTA and CDR2 is FQGNSA. CDR3 length: 18 amino acids. In nucleotides, the CDR3 is TGTGCCAGCAGCCAAAGAAAAAGCGGGGCGAGCTCCTACAATGAGCAGTTCTTC. This gives the protein CASSQRKSGASSYNEQFF. The complete variable domain, with remaining parts taken from reference TRBV7-2 and TRBJ2-1, reads GAGVSQSPSNKVTEKGKDVELRCDPISGHTALYWYRQSLGQGLEFLIYFQGNSAPDKSGLPSDRFSAERTGGSVSTLTIQRTQQEDSAVYLCASSQRKSGASSYNEQFFGPGTRLTVL.

The chain uses TRBV11-2 and TRBJ2-3; a possible D gene is TRBD1 (5 bases). V shed 1 base and J shed 2 bases, with 10 bases lying between them. This CDR3 has 15 residues. CDR1 is SGHAT and CDR2 is FQNNGV in the germline V gene. The CDR3 sequence: CASSLAGAFTDTQYF. In nucleotides, the CDR3 is TGTGCCAGCAGCTTAGCTGGGGCCTTCACAGATACGCAGTATTTT.

This clone was seen just once. This chain joins TRBV2 and TRBJ2-7; TRBD2 aligns across 8 bases. The germline CDR1 and CDR2 sequences are SNHLY and FYNNEI. This CDR3 spans 14 amino acids. The V gene end was trimmed by 7 bases and the J gene end by 3 bases; junction bases not matched to a gene: 8. Here the CDR3 reads CASKVSGALYEQYF. The CDR3, as DNA: TGTGCCAGCAAGGTTAGCGGGGCCCTCTACGAGCAGTACTTC. The entire variable domain, with the rest obtained from reference TRBV2 and TRBJ2-7, is as follows: EPEVTQTPSHQVTQMGQEVILRCVPISNHLYFYWYRQILGQKVEFLVSFYNNEISEKSEIFDDQFSVERPDGSNFTLKIRSTKLEDSAMYFCASKVSGALYEQYFGPGTRLTVT.

V gene TRBV3-1 (or the pseudogene TRBV3-2) combines with J gene TRBJ1-1; no firm D call. V dropped 0 bases and J dropped 9 bases, with 20 bases sitting between them. The CDR3 is made up of 16 amino acids. CDR1 and CDR2 (germline): LGHDT, YNNKEL (reference sequence). In DNA, the CDR3 is TGTGCCAGCAGCCAAGAATCCGTAGGTCTGGGCCTACAAGCTTTCTTT. It specifies CASSQESVGLGLQAFF.

This clone was counted between two and nine times. The J gene is TRBJ1-5, the V gene TRBV7-2; D perhaps matches TRBD1 (6 bases). The V end lost 5 bases, the J end lost 5 bases, and 13 bases lay between the germline ends. The CDR3 length is 14 residues. The germline V gene has CDR1 SGHTA and CDR2 FQGNSA. CDR3 region: CASSTRQGHQPQHF. The CDR3 nucleotides are TGTGCCAGCAGCACCAGGCAGGGGCATCAGCCCCAGCATTTT. Looking up the rest from reference TRBV7-2 and TRBJ1-5 gives the full variable domain: GAGVSQSPSNKVTEKGKDVELRCDPISGHTALYWYRQSLGQGLEFLIYFQGNSAPDKSGLPSDRFSAERTGGSVSTLTIQRTQQEDSAVYLCASSTRQGHQPQHFGDGTRLSIL.

This clone was recorded a few times. The genes are TRBV2 and TRBJ2-5; D may be TRBD1 (6 bases). Germline V gene data show CDR1 as SNHLY and CDR2 as FYNNEI. V was shortened by 7 bases and J by 1 base, with 16 bases between the two germline ends. This CDR3 contains 15 residues. CDR3 DNA: TGTGCCAGCAATTCTTTCAGGGGCTCCCAAGAGACCCAGTACTTC. Its protein product is CASNSFRGSQETQYF.

V is TRBV9 and J is TRBJ2-3; D is possibly TRBD1 or TRBD2 (5 bases each). V was shortened by 4 bases and J by 0 bases, with 12 bases between the two germline ends. This CDR3 region has 15 residues. CDR1 and CDR2 (germline): SGDLS, YYNGEE. The CDR3 loop reads CASSPRDESTDTQYF. As DNA, the CDR3 is TGTGCCAGCAGCCCCCGGGACGAGAGCACAGATACGCAGTATTTT.

This clone was counted a few times. This chain connects TRBV28 to TRBJ1-5, with 10 bases identical to TRBD1. The germline V gene encodes CDR1 MDHEN and CDR2 SYDVKM. The CDR3 length is 14 residues. V lost 6 bases, J lost 5 bases, and 4 bases stayed unmatched. The chain's CDR3 is CASRGTGDHQPQHF. DNA for the CDR3: TGTGCCAGCAGAGGGACAGGGGATCATCAGCCCCAGCATTTT. Together with reference TRBV28 and TRBJ1-5, the CDR3 gives the full variable domain: DVKVTQSSRYLVKRTGEKVFLECVQDMDHENMFWYRQDPGLGLRLIYFSYDVKMKEKGDIPEGYSVSREKKERFSLILESASTNQTSMYLCASRGTGDHQPQHFGDGTRLSIL.

The V and J genes are TRBV15 and TRBJ2-7, with D possibly matching TRBD2 (5 bases). Germline V gene sequence: CDR1 LNHNV, CDR2 YYDKDF (reference sequence). The CDR3 covers 14 residues. V lost 0 bases and J lost 7, with 13 bases in between. CDR3 bases: TGTGCCACCAGCAGAGATCCCGGGGTGGGGGAGCAGTACTTC. Protein: CATSRDPGVGEQYF.

The V call is TRBV28, the J call TRBJ2-3; D not certain. CDR1 is MDHEN, CDR2 SYDVKM, per germline. The germline V and J ends were trimmed by 8 bases and 2 bases, with 11 bases remaining between them. The CDR3 sequence is 13 residues long. CDR3 sequence reads: CASRDGNTDTQYF. As DNA, the CDR3 is TGTGCCAGCCGAGACGGAAACACAGATACGCAGTATTTT.

The CDR3 loop reads CASSQDSRGYEQYF. CDR3 nucleotide sequence: TGTGCCAGCAGCCAAGATAGTCGGGGCTACGAGCAGTACTTC. The chain joins TRBV3-1 (or the pseudogene TRBV3-2) to TRBJ2-7, with D possibly TRBD2 on 5 matching bases. This CDR3 comprises 14 residues. Trimming left V 0 bases short and J 3 bases short, with 9 bases between. In germline, CDR1 is LGHDT, CDR2 YNNKEL (reference sequence).

This sequence joins TRBV21-1 and TRBJ2-7; the table's D call, TRBD1, has no DNA check behind it. TRBV21-1 has pseudogene status. CDR3 length equals 11 residues. CDR3 sequence: CATRGQYEQYF. In DNA, the CDR3 is TGTGCCACCAGGGGGCAGTACGAGCAGTACTTC.

In its sample, this clone was seen a few times. The chain carries TRBV7-6 and TRBJ2-1; TRBD2 aligns across 8 bases. Germline CDR1 is SGHVS and CDR2 is FNYEAQ. With 5 bases clipped from V and 4 bases from J, the junction kept 10 bases outside the gene matches. This CDR3 spans 16 amino acids. The CDR3 loop is CASSRLAGGLYNEQFF. For the CDR3, the DNA is TGTGCCAGCAGCCGCCTGGCGGGGGGACTTTACAATGAGCAGTTCTTC.

The chain uses TRBV24-1 and TRBJ1-5; the D is unclear. This CDR3 has 13 residues. The ends were cut back, 10 bases at V and 0 bases at J, with 9 bases in the middle. The germline gives CDR1 KGHDR, CDR2 SFDVKD. CDR3 amino acids: CATALNSNQPQHF. The CDR3 DNA sequence: TGTGCCACTGCACTTAATAGCAATCAGCCCCAGCATTTT.

As for this clone: Other DNA sequences in the same sample also yield this CDR3. The genes are TRBV5-1 and TRBJ1-2; the D is unclear. Germline values: CDR1 SGHRS, CDR2 YFSETQ. The CDR3 spans 13 residues. V was trimmed by 3 bases and J by 4 bases, leaving 10 bases between them. The DNA for the CDR3 is TGCGCCAGCAGCTCGTCCCCCGGCTATGGCTACACCTTC. Translation: CASSSSPGYGYTF.

V gene TRBV10-3 combines with J gene TRBJ1-2, with 8 bases matching TRBD1. The CDR3 consists of 15 residues. V gave up 3 bases and J gave up 6 bases; unmatched junction bases: 9. Germline values: CDR1 ENHRY, CDR2 SYGVKD. The CDR3 DNA follows: TGTGCCATCAGTGATACTCAGGCCAGGGGGCATGGCTACACCTTC. This sequence encodes CAISDTQARGHGYTF.

A few counts support this clone. The CDR3 region has the DNA TGCGCCAGCAGCCAAGGATTGGGGGGTCGGGAATACGAGCAGTACTTC. This gives the protein CASSQGLGGREYEQYF. J is TRBJ2-7 and V is TRBV4-3; maybe TRBD2 (6 bases). This CDR3 is built from 16 residues. CDR1 LGHNA and CDR2 YSLEER come from the germline V gene. V shed 1 base and J shed 4 bases, with 17 bases lying between them.

V is TRBV19 and J is TRBJ2-1; D possibly corresponds to TRBD1 (6 bases). The V gene lost 0 bases and the J gene lost 0 bases, with 6 bases spanning the gap. The CDR3 extends over 15 amino acids. Germline CDR1 LNHDA, CDR2 SQIVND (reference sequence). The CDR3 sequence is CASSIEDSSYNEQFF. The CDR3 coding sequence is TGTGCCAGTAGTATAGAGGACAGCTCCTACAATGAGCAGTTCTTC.

This chain connects TRBV19 to TRBJ2-7, with 8 bases fitting TRBD2. This CDR3 comprises 14 residues. CDR1 LNHDA and CDR2 SQIVND come from the germline V gene (reference sequence). The junction had 3 bases not matched to a gene; V was cut back by 4 bases and J by 1 base. DNA for the CDR3: TGTGCCAGTAGTACGGGAGGGAATTCCTACGAGCAGTACTTC. This translates into CASSTGGNSYEQYF. Filled out from reference TRBV19 and TRBJ2-7, the complete variable domain reads DGGITQSPKYLFRKEGQNVTLSCEQNLNHDAMYWYRQDPGQGLRLIYYSQIVNDFQKGDIAEGYSVSREKKESFPLTVTSAQKNPTAFYLCASSTGGNSYEQYFGPGTRLTVT.